This T cell receptor beta chain was sequenced during a study of beta chain features in type 1 diabetes. The entirety of the isolated RNA underwent reverse transcription, so expressed TCRB transcripts were sequenced. The study sequenced naive, central memory and regulatory T cell samples to an average of approximately 4 million reads. The repertoire was sequenced with immunoSEQ multiplex PCR; TCRdb's copy has only in-frame clones and lacks some. The top ten hold 6.7% of the sample, which has a few hundred thousand clones, about 15% seen once. The germline V gene has CDR1 LGHNA and CDR2 YSLEER. Trimming cost V 1 base and J 7 bases, with 13 bases left between them. The CDR3 is 14 residues long.

The sequence was obtained from a man between 25 and 39 years old in good health. The chain employs TRBV4-3 and TRBJ1-1; D may be TRBD1 (5 bases). The sample taken for sequencing was central memory CD4+ T cells from blood. The CDR3 DNA is TGCGCCAGCAGCCAAGCAATTTTGGGGGGTGAAGCTTTCTTT. Encoded protein: CASSQAILGGEAFF.